The 26 T cell receptor beta chains listed next were all sequenced from one sample in a study of T-cell reconstitution after alpha-beta-depleted transplantation in children. Unique molecular identifiers were incorporated during preparation of the TCRbeta library. TCRdb used MiXCR to reprocess the PCR reads, holding one entry per CDR3 protein. The sample has fewer than 1 million distinct CDR3 sequences; 15% to 20% are singletons. The starting material was PBMCs, mostly from graft donor cells, obtained 360 days after TCRalphabeta/CD19-depleted stem cell transplant. These TCRs come from a male patient younger than 18 who had a stem cell transplant for acute lymphoblastic leukemia, so the T cells may come from the graft donor.

The table lists this clonotype with a few counts. The chain uses TRBV9 and TRBJ2-1, with a possible D match to TRBD2 (6 bases). The V end lost 4 bases, the J end lost 7 bases, and 18 bases lay between the germline ends. This CDR3 has 15 residues. Germline assignment: CDR1 SGDLS and CDR2 YYNGEE. The CDR3: CASSPISVAANEQFF. The CDR3 DNA reads TGTGCCAGCAGCCCCATCTCGGTAGCGGCTAATGAGCAGTTCTTC.

There are many counts of this clonotype. The CDR3 sequence: CASNPALGDTGELFF. The DNA of the CDR3 is TGTGCCAGCAACCCCGCTCTAGGGGACACCGGGGAGCTGTTTTTT. V and J are TRBV7-6 and TRBJ2-2; D might be TRBD1 (5 bases). V was trimmed by 7 bases and J by 3 bases, leaving 15 bases between them. CDR1 and CDR2 (germline): SGHVS, FNYEAQ. The CDR3 runs 15 residues. Combining the CDR3 with reference TRBV7-6 and TRBJ2-2 gives the whole variable domain GAGVSQSPRYKVTKRGQDVALRCDPISGHVSLYWYRQALGQGPEFLTYFNYEAQQDKSGLPNDRFSAERPEGSISTLTIQRTEQRDSAMYRCASNPALGDTGELFFGEGSRLTVL.

Turning to this clonotype: A much more abundant neighbour one base away suggests this may be a read error. The rearrangement joins TRBV12-3 or TRBV12-4 to TRBJ2-7; a weak D match, TRBD1 (5 bases). This CDR3 region has 12 residues. The CDR3 region has the DNA TGTGCCGGCAGTATGGGGCGGTACGAGCAGTACTTC. Amino acid sequence: CAGSMGRYEQYF.

V and J are TRBV7-6 and TRBJ1-5; tentatively, D is TRBD1 (5 bases). Deletions cut 1 base from V and 7 bases from J, with 11 bases between. The CDR3 loop spans 14 amino acids. The germline V gene encodes CDR1 SGHVS and CDR2 FNYEAQ. This CDR3 reads CASSLDRGAQPQHF. CDR3 DNA sequence: TGTGCCAGCAGCTTAGATCGGGGCGCGCAGCCCCAGCATTTT.

The chain couples TRBV25-1 to TRBJ1-5; D uncertain. Per germline, CDR1 MGHDK and CDR2 SYGVNS. There are 13 residues in the CDR3. V was cut by 5 bases and J by 4 bases, with 9 bases left in between. In nucleotides, the CDR3 is TGTGCCAGCAGTCAACAGAGTAATCAGCCCCAGCATTTT. It encodes CASSQQSNQPQHF. Filled out from reference TRBV25-1 and TRBJ1-5, the complete variable domain reads EADIYQTPRYLVIGTGKKITLECSQTMGHDKMYWYQQDPGMELHLIHYSYGVNSTEKGDLSSESTVSRIRTEHFPLTLESARPSHTSQYLCASSQQSNQPQHFGDGTRLSIL.

The chain links TRBV10-3 to TRBJ2-1; D not resolved. Germline V CDR1 and CDR2: ENHRY, SYGVKD. The CDR3 runs 13 residues. Trimming cost V 5 bases and J 8 bases, with 13 bases left between them. CDR3 nucleotides: TGTGCCATCAGTTCCCGCTCAGCCGATGAGCAGTTCTTC. Translating gives CAISSRSADEQFF.

Only a few counts were recorded for this clonotype. CDR3 region: CAILPSGRPPGELFF. The CDR3 DNA follows: TGTGCCATCCTACCTAGCGGGAGGCCCCCCGGGGAGCTGTTTTTT. V usage is TRBV10-3 and J usage is TRBJ2-2, with 11 positions matching TRBD2. CDR1 and CDR2 (germline): ENHRY, SYGVKD. This CDR3 region has 15 residues. Losses at the gene ends were 8 bases for V and 6 bases for J; bases not matched to a gene: 8.

This clonotype was picked up a small number of times. The V gene is TRBV7-9, the J gene TRBJ2-7, with 12 bases lining up with TRBD2. CDR1 and CDR2 from the germline V gene are SEHNR and FQNEAQ (reference sequence). The CDR3 has 16 residues. V dropped 6 bases and J dropped 2; count of bases not matched to a gene: 8. For the CDR3, the DNA is TGTGCCAGCAGGCCGACCCTAGCGGGAGGGCCCTACGAGCAGTACTTC. Residues: CASRPTLAGGPYEQYF.

The chain employs TRBV20-1 and TRBJ2-3, with 8 nucleotides matching TRBD2. Trimming took 1 base from V and 1 from J; bases not matched to a gene: 7. Germline assignment: CDR1 DFQATT and CDR2 SNEGSKA (reference sequence). This CDR3 contains 16 residues. The CDR3: CSARVRREDRTDTQYF. In DNA, the CDR3 is TGCAGTGCTAGAGTCAGGCGGGAGGACCGCACAGATACGCAGTATTTT.

This clonotype was recorded a few times. This chain links TRBV23-1 with TRBJ2-1, with 8 bases fitting TRBD2. TRBV23-1 is assigned to the ORF class and has an uncertain function. This CDR3 has 17 amino acids. V lost 3 bases, J lost 0 bases, and 7 bases stayed unmatched. CDR3 DNA sequence: TGCGCCAGCAGTCAGCCGGCGGGAGGAGGCTCCTACAATGAGCAGTTCTTC. Translation gives CASSQPAGGGSYNEQFF.

This chain joins TRBV12-3 or TRBV12-4 and TRBJ2-1; tentatively, D is TRBD2 (6 bases). The CDR3 consists of 13 residues. V was cut by 7 bases and J by 9 bases, with 16 bases left in between. Here the CDR3 DNA reads TGTGCCAGCAAACAACGACTAGTCAGTGAGCAGTTCTTC. Encoded protein: CASKQRLVSEQFF.

There are a few counts of this clonotype. The J gene is TRBJ2-7, the V gene TRBV6-5, with D possibly TRBD2 on 6 matching bases. The V gene's germline CDR1 is MNHEY and CDR2 SVGAGI. The CDR3 loop spans 17 amino acids. Trimming left V 2 bases short and J 0 bases short, with 17 bases between. The CDR3 DNA sequence: TGTGCCAGCAGTTACGGTGGGGGGAGAGGGCTCTCCTACGAGCAGTACTTC. This sequence encodes CASSYGGGRGLSYEQYF.

V and J are TRBV7-6 and TRBJ1-1; 7 bases align to TRBD1. CDR3 length: 17 residues. V was clipped by 3 bases and J by 1 base; unmatched bases: 11. Germline-derived CDR1 and CDR2 are SGHVS and FNYEAQ. The CDR3 region has the DNA TGTGCCAGCAGCTTGGACTGGGACAGTTCTTCGAACACTGAAGCTTTCTTT. This codes for CASSLDWDSSSNTEAFF.

This clonotype was recorded at least ten times. V and J are TRBV12-3 or TRBV12-4 and TRBJ1-1, with D perhaps TRBD1 (6 bases). Deletions cut 10 bases from V and 9 bases from J, with 12 bases between. The CDR3 is 10 amino acids. The DNA of the CDR3 is TGTGCCACCAAGGGGGGGCAAGCTTTCTTT. Residues: CATKGGQAFF.

V and J are TRBV5-1 and TRBJ2-3; D is ambiguous. Germline V gene sequence: CDR1 SGHRS, CDR2 YFSETQ. V shed 0 bases and J shed 3 bases, with 20 bases lying between them. The CDR3 has 18 amino acids. The CDR3 DNA reads TGCGCCAGCAGCTTGGGGTCCGGTCCGAGACCCCCAACAGATACGCAGTATTTT. Its protein is CASSLGSGPRPPTDTQYF.

This clonotype was seen a few times. The chain is built from TRBV5-5 and TRBJ2-3; 7 positions agree with TRBD2. Unmatched junction bases numbered 6, after V lost 0 bases and J lost 2 bases. Germline-derived CDR1 and CDR2 are SGHKS and YYEKEE (reference sequence). This CDR3 has 16 amino acids. CDR3 DNA: TGTGCCAGCAGCTTGGGGCGTCTAGCGGACACAGATACGCAGTATTTT. This encodes CASSLGRLADTDTQYF.

The rearrangement joins TRBV20-1 to TRBJ1-5; D unclear. V dropped 5 bases and J dropped 2 bases, with 10 bases sitting between them. The germline gives CDR1 DFQATT, CDR2 SNEGSKA (reference sequence). This CDR3 region has 13 residues. CDR3 region: CSAQLWGNQPQHF. The CDR3 DNA is TGCAGTGCTCAGCTCTGGGGCAATCAGCCCCAGCATTTT.

This chain links TRBV10-3 with TRBJ2-7; weak D call: TRBD1 (5 bases). This CDR3 contains 14 residues. The germline CDR1 and CDR2 sequences are ENHRY and SYGVKD. V lost 8 bases and J lost 0, with 14 bases in between. The CDR3, as DNA: TGTGCCATCCAGGGCAAGACAAACTCCTACGAGCAGTACTTC. Translation: CAIQGKTNSYEQYF.

The chain is built from TRBV7-3 and TRBJ2-5; 7 bases fit TRBD1. Germline CDR1 and CDR2: SGHTA and FQGTGA. The V and J ends lost 4 bases and 1 base, in that order; junction bases with no gene match: 9. The length of the CDR3 is 16 residues. Written as DNA, the CDR3 is TGTGCCAGCAGCTCAAAAACAGGGGCCTTCCAAGAGACCCAGTACTTC. It yields the protein CASSSKTGAFQETQYF.

Here the CDR3 reads CASRTRSSADTQYF. The DNA of the CDR3 is TGTGCCAGCCGGACTAGGAGCAGCGCAGATACGCAGTATTTT. The chain couples TRBV2 to TRBJ2-3; 7 bases are a match to TRBD2. In germline, CDR1 is SNHLY, CDR2 FYNNEI. The CDR3 runs to 14 residues. Trimming cost V 8 bases and J 4 bases; bases outside gene matches: 9.

This clonotype was counted a few times. The genes are TRBV5-1 and TRBJ1-2, with unresolved D. The CDR3 is made up of 14 amino acids. The germline V gene encodes CDR1 SGHRS and CDR2 YFSETQ. The V end was cut by 0 bases, the J end by 4 bases, with 10 bases between. As DNA, the CDR3 is TGCGCCAGCAGCTTGGAGAGGGTCCCCTATGGCTACACCTTC. This translates into CASSLERVPYGYTF.

This clonotype was picked up a small number of times. The chain combines TRBV20-1 with TRBJ2-7; TRBD2 aligns across 7 bases. CDR3 length: 14 residues. Germline CDR1 reads DFQATT; CDR2 reads SNEGSKA (reference sequence). V dropped 3 bases and J dropped 2; count of bases not matched to a gene: 7. CDR3 coding DNA: TGCAGTGCTAGCGGGGAGCGGGGTGCCTACGAGCAGTACTTC. Its translation is CSASGERGAYEQYF.

This clonotype was picked up a small number of times. The chain carries TRBV7-9 and TRBJ1-2; D gene unclear. V lost 4 bases and J lost 6, with 18 bases in between. CDR3 length equals 15 residues. Looked up from germline, CDR1 is SEHNR and CDR2 is FQNEAQ (reference sequence). The CDR3 nucleotides read TGTGCCAGCAGCTCCCTAGCGAGGCTCCCGGATGGCTACACCTTC. This gives the protein CASSSLARLPDGYTF.

The sample holds a few counts of this clonotype. The V gene is TRBV19, the J gene TRBJ2-1; TRBD2 might be the D (6 bases). Germline V gene lookup returns CDR1 LNHDA and CDR2 SQIVND (reference sequence). Trimming took 2 bases from V and 7 from J, leaving 21 bases between them. The length of the CDR3 is 17 residues. The CDR3: CASSITRAGPPGNEQFF. For the CDR3, the DNA is TGTGCCAGTAGTATAACGCGGGCGGGACCCCCGGGGAATGAGCAGTTCTTC.

The V and J genes are TRBV18 and TRBJ2-7; no definite D call. Trimming took 0 bases from V and 4 from J, leaving 10 bases between them. Germline CDR1 is KGHSH and CDR2 is LQKENI. The CDR3 sequence is 14 residues long. The CDR3 loop reads CASSPPIQLYEQYF. The CDR3, as DNA: TGTGCCAGCTCACCACCCATACAGCTTTACGAGCAGTACTTC.

This chain joins TRBV7-8 and TRBJ2-1; either TRBD1 or TRBD2 may fit D (5 bases each). The CDR3 has 14 amino acids. V was pared by 4 bases and J by 5 bases, with 12 bases between. Germline loops: CDR1 SGHVS, CDR2 FQNEAQ. This CDR3 reads CASSSGPYDNEQFF. As DNA, the CDR3 is TGTGCCAGCAGCTCGGGACCATACGACAATGAGCAGTTCTTC.